Given below is one T cell receptor beta chain in context. This sample stems from a study of blood T cell repertoires in COVID-19. Study background: PBMCs, B-cell-depleted T cells, or T cells were the source of the cDNA or gDNA that made up the material.

The CDR3 runs 12 residues. With 6 bases removed from V and 6 bases from J, the gap between germline ends came to 9 bases. Germline V gives CDR1 SGHTA, CDR2 FQGTGA. Cohorts were based on clinical histories the participants reported. Two negative PCRs, clearance, or symptom resolution had been documented for recovered Cohort 3 donors. Clones were read by immunoSEQ multiplex PCR, and TCRdb kept only the in-frame ones, dropping some. The sample yields under 300,000 clones, around 90% seen once. Input material: PBMCs or T cells enriched from blood (not recorded which). This TCR was sampled from a woman aged 18 to 35 who had recovered from COVID-19. The gene calls are TRBV7-3 and TRBJ2-1; D remains unclear. DNA for the CDR3: TGTGCCAGCAGTTCTACCGTCAATGAGCAGTTCTTC. It translates to CASSSTVNEQFF.